The clone carrying this T cell receptor beta chain has only a few counts. The data originate from a study of blood T cell repertoires in COVID-19. Germline loops: CDR1 KGHSH, CDR2 LQKENI. The ends were cut back, 0 bases at V and 5 bases at J, with 4 bases in the middle. CDR3 length: 12 amino acids. Clones were sequenced by immunoSEQ multiplex PCR, and TCRdb holds only the in-frame ones, with some missing. The table lists approximately 230,000 clones, roughly three quarters of them singletons. Specimen: peripheral blood. This sequence was found in a woman aged 40-49 years with active or convalescent COVID-19. The genes are TRBV18 and TRBJ2-5, with D unclear. The CDR3 DNA reads TGTGCCAGCTCACCACCCTCGGAGACCCAGTACTTC. Amino acid sequence: CASSPPSETQYF.